This T cell receptor (beta chain) was sequenced for a study of T cell responses to AZD1222 COVID-19 vaccine. Data came from immunoSEQ multiplex PCR; TCRdb stores just in-frame clones and leaves some out. The sample has around 100,000 clones, about nine tenths seen once. J gave up 4 bases and V 0 bases, and 10 bases lay outside the gene matches. The CDR3 is made up of 17 amino acids. Germline CDR1 and CDR2: LGHDT and YNNKEL (reference sequence). The receptor was derived from an adult in good health. The rearrangement links TRBV3-1 (or the pseudogene TRBV3-2) to TRBJ1-2; TRBD1 matches 8 bases. The sequenced sample was peripheral blood, obtained on day 0 of AZD1222 vaccination. Here the CDR3 DNA reads TGTGCCAGCAGCCAAGATGGGGGCAGGGGGCGAGTCTATGGCTACACCTTC. It encodes CASSQDGGRGRVYGYTF.